This TCR beta chain is from a study of graft-versus-host responses after intestinal transplantation. About the study: Multivisceral, liver-intestinal, or isolated intestinal grafts went to recipients.

Sequencing used immunoSEQ multiplex PCR; TCRdb keeps in-frame clones, though not all of them. The table includes 35,000 to 50,000 clones, about 96% detected once. The sample holds a few counts of this clone. No antigen is known for it. Source: unstimulated CD8+ T cells sorted from spleen or lymph node cells, taken before transplant. The receptor's source is a human donor who was the organ donor for an intestinal transplant.

Here the CDR3 DNA reads TGTGCCAGCAGTGGGACTAGTCATGAGCAGTTCTTC. It encodes CASSGTSHEQFF. The J gene is TRBJ2-1, the V gene TRBV6-4; 7 bases are shared with TRBD2. V trimming: 4 bases; J trimming: 8 bases; junction bases outside the gene matches: 2. CDR1 and CDR2 (germline): MRHNA, SNTAGT. This CDR3 contains 12 residues.